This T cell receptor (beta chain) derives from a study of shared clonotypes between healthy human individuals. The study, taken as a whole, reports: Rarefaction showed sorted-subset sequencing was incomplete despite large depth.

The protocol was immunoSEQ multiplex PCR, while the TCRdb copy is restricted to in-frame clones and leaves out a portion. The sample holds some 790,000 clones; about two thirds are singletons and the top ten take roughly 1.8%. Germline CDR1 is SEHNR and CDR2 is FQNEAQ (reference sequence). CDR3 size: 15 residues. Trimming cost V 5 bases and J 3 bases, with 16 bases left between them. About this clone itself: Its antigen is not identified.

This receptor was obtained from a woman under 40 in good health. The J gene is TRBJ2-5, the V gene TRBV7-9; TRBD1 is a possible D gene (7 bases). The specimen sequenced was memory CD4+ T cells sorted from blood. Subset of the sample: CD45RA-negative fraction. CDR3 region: CASSQGGGREETQYF. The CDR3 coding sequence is TGTGCCAGCAGCCAGGGGGGTGGCAGGGAAGAGACCCAGTACTTC.